The rows below give T cell receptor beta chains drawn from one sample of a study of blood T cell repertoires in COVID-19. Assay used: immunoSEQ multiplex PCR; TCRdb lists only in-frame clones, some missing. The repertoire consists of about 120,000 clones, with around 83% occurring once and the leading ten covering 3.9%. The specimen sequenced was PBMCs or T cells enriched from blood (not recorded which). All receptors derive from a woman aged 25-40 years who had recovered from COVID-19. Each CDR3 is given with its conserved first and last residue. D genes are given only for firm matches. Not every row has a clone size; where given, it reads once, few, many or a size class.

cdr3_nt,cdr3_aa,d_call,v_call,clone_size,j_call
TGTGCCAGTAGTATGCGGGACAGAGGAAACTGGGAACGGGGCGACACTGAAGCTTTCTTT,CASSMRDRGNWERGDTEAFF,TRBD1,TRBV19,-,TRBJ1-1
TGTGCCAGCAGCAAGGGGACTAGCGGGAGCTCCTACAATGAGCAGTTCTTC,CASSKGTSGSSYNEQFF,TRBD2,TRBV5-5,once,TRBJ2-1
TGCGCCAGCAGCCCCCGCGTCGGAGGTTCACCCCTCCACTTT,CASSPRVGGSPLHF,-,TRBV4-3,-,TRBJ1-6
TGCGCCAGCAGCCAAGTCAGGGAAAAACTGTTTTTT,CASSQVREKLFF,-,TRBV4-3,-,TRBJ1-4
TGTGCCAGCACCCGGACAGGGAACTACGAGCAGTACTTC,CASTRTGNYEQYF,TRBD1,TRBV27,-,TRBJ2-7
TGTGCCAGCAGCCAAGATAGACTAGCGGGAGTTTACGAGCAGTACTTC,CASSQDRLAGVYEQYF,TRBD2,TRBV3-1/TRBV3-2,-,TRBJ2-7
TGTGCCATCAGTGAGTCGGCGGGAGCTAGGGAGCAGTACTTC,CAISESAGAREQYF,TRBD2,TRBV10-3,-,TRBJ2-7
TGTGCCACCAGCAGAGGTAATAAAGAGACCCAGTACTTC,CATSRGNKETQYF,-,TRBV15,once,TRBJ2-5
TGTGCCAGCAAAAACGGACTGTATGGAAACACCATATATTTT,CASKNGLYGNTIYF,-,TRBV6-5,-,TRBJ1-3
TGTGCCAGCAGTTTTTCCGGGGGTAATTCACCCCTCCACTTT,CASSFSGGNSPLHF,-,TRBV28,once,TRBJ1-6
TGTGCCAGCAGTTCCAAACGACAAGCTAACTATGGCTACACCTTC,CASSSKRQANYGYTF,-,TRBV28,-,TRBJ1-2